This T cell receptor (beta chain) stems from a study of neoadjuvant anti-PD-1 for oral cavity cancer. Background on the study: Around day 43, patients without progression received a fourth nivolumab dose before surgery.

Time point in this sample: after neoadjuvant nivolumab, at surgical resection. The patients had HPV-negative, locally advanced oral cavity squamous cell carcinoma. This table comes from immunoSEQ multiplex PCR, and its TCRdb copy is limited to in-frame clones, with some not included. Seen here are about 24,000 clones, 26% observed once, and the top ten hold around 16%. The CDR3 is 15 residues long. V gave up 11 bases and J gave up 1 base, with 21 bases separating them. Germline V gives CDR1 LNHDA, CDR2 SQIVND (reference sequence). The TCR comes from a person between 40 and 85 years old with oral cavity squamous cell carcinoma. This sample comprised tumor tissue, obtained after nivolumab (anti-PD-1) treatment. V usage is TRBV19 and J usage is TRBJ2-7; D may be TRBD2 (6 bases). The CDR3 nucleotides are TGTGCCTCCCAACGTTCCGGGAGAGGGTCCTACGAGCAGTACTTC. Its protein product is CASQRSGRGSYEQYF.